The rows below give T cell receptor beta chains drawn from one sample of a study of radiotherapy plus CTLA-4 blockade in lung cancer. Some clones are missing from TCRdb's copy, which holds only in-frame ones; the method was immunoSEQ multiplex PCR. This sample yields around 3,000 clones, of which 84% are seen a single time; approximately 4.3% belongs to the top ten. The sample was tumor tissue, taken from a patient treated with radiotherapy plus ipilimumab. These receptor sequences come from a human donor with non-small cell lung cancer that progressed on radiotherapy plus ipilimumab. Each CDR3 is given with its conserved first and last residue.

j_gene: TRBJ1-1; len: 13; v_gene: TRBV4-3; CDR3aa: CASSQDIGTEAFF
j_gene: TRBJ2-7; len: 16; v_gene: TRBV7-8; CDR3aa: CASSLNVVTQPYEQYF
j_gene: TRBJ1-4; len: 16; v_gene: TRBV2; CDR3aa: CASSDSSGGGIEKLFF
j_gene: TRBJ1-1; len: 15; v_gene: TRBV7-2; CDR3aa: CASSPPAAGRTEAFF
j_gene: TRBJ1-2; len: 15; v_gene: TRBV19; CDR3aa: CASSVSPTGSMGYTF
j_gene: TRBJ2-5; len: 16; v_gene: TRBV7-9; CDR3aa: CASSLPTSGIQETQYF
j_gene: TRBJ1-1; len: 12; v_gene: TRBV19; CDR3aa: CASTAGLTEAFF
j_gene: TRBJ2-3; len: 13; v_gene: TRBV13; CDR3aa: CASSQAGTDTQYF
j_gene: TRBJ2-7; len: 12; v_gene: TRBV6-1; CDR3aa: CASTGSGYEQYF
j_gene: TRBJ2-1; len: 17; v_gene: TRBV7-8; CDR3aa: CASSLLAGGPLVDEQFF
j_gene: TRBJ2-2; len: 19; v_gene: TRBV4-3; CDR3aa: CASSQSGTSGVFDTGELFF
j_gene: TRBJ1-2; len: 15; v_gene: TRBV19; CDR3aa: CASSIDGRQGFGYTF
j_gene: TRBJ1-2; len: 16; v_gene: TRBV7-2; CDR3aa: CATTGTGGLVGYGYTF
j_gene: TRBJ1-2; len: 13; v_gene: TRBV5-1; CDR3aa: CASSSTVNYGYTF
j_gene: TRBJ2-7; len: 14; v_gene: TRBV7-9; CDR3aa: CASSSPARSYEQYF
j_gene: TRBJ2-7; len: 19; v_gene: TRBV11-2; CDR3aa: CASSLEFKWPRQGHYEQYF
j_gene: TRBJ2-3; len: 16; v_gene: TRBV4-3; CDR3aa: CASSQASGGAGDTQYF
j_gene: TRBJ1-1; len: 15; v_gene: TRBV6-6; CDR3aa: CASRGPVVEGTEAFF
j_gene: TRBJ2-3; len: 15; v_gene: TRBV5-1; CDR3aa: CASSLGGYSTDTQYF
j_gene: TRBJ2-3; len: 15; v_gene: TRBV7-3; CDR3aa: CASSPGTGSADTQYF
j_gene: TRBJ2-1; len: 17; v_gene: TRBV29-1; CDR3aa: CSVVPLFGTGSYNEQFF
j_gene: TRBJ1-1; len: 11; v_gene: TRBV6-1; CDR3aa: CASDRGPEAFF
j_gene: TRBJ2-5; len: 15; v_gene: TRBV6-1; CDR3aa: CASSDAASLVETQYF
j_gene: TRBJ1-1; len: 11; v_gene: TRBV20-1; CDR3aa: CSAGLTGEAFF
j_gene: TRBJ1-2; len: 15; v_gene: TRBV7-2; CDR3aa: CASSLSGTGTYGYTF
j_gene: TRBJ1-2; len: 12; v_gene: TRBV6-4; CDR3aa: CASSDRGIGYTF
j_gene: TRBJ2-4; len: 13; v_gene: TRBV27; CDR3aa: CASSWTGQNIQYF
j_gene: TRBJ2-3; len: 15; v_gene: TRBV7-2; CDR3aa: CASSPERHSTDTQYF
j_gene: TRBJ1-2; len: 12; v_gene: TRBV12-5; CDR3aa: CASGRTNYGYTF
j_gene: TRBJ2-7; len: 15; v_gene: TRBV2; CDR3aa: CASSEITGGRYEQYF
j_gene: TRBJ1-5; len: 12; v_gene: TRBV29-1; CDR3aa: CSVVVEGQPQHF
j_gene: TRBJ1-3; len: 16; v_gene: TRBV5-5; CDR3aa: CASSRGGRNSGNTIYF
j_gene: TRBJ2-1; len: 17; v_gene: TRBV7-7; CDR3aa: CASSLVPRDRNYNEQFF
j_gene: TRBJ2-5; len: 13; v_gene: TRBV5-6; CDR3aa: CANTSGEGETQYF
j_gene: TRBJ2-7; len: 15; v_gene: TRBV5-4; CDR3aa: CASSLVADPPYEQYF
j_gene: TRBJ1-2; len: 14; v_gene: TRBV11-1; CDR3aa: CASSLGGGGYGYTF
j_gene: TRBJ2-7; len: 16; v_gene: TRBV28; CDR3aa: CASSPRGQGSRYEQYF
j_gene: TRBJ2-7; len: 13; v_gene: TRBV15; CDR3aa: CATSSGHAYEQYF
j_gene: TRBJ1-2; len: 15; v_gene: TRBV2; CDR3aa: CASRPGQETSYGYTF
j_gene: TRBJ2-3; len: 17; v_gene: TRBV18; CDR3aa: CASSQGTSGAIGNTQYF
j_gene: TRBJ1-2; len: 13; v_gene: TRBV4-1; CDR3aa: CASSQDSSVSYTF
j_gene: TRBJ2-1; len: 15; v_gene: TRBV6-5; CDR3aa: CASSYGRGGSDEQFF